This T cell receptor beta chain appears in the sequencing data of a study of T cell repertoires in cytomegalovirus infection. Study background: CMV infection and matching HLA type were both indicated by public TCR beta signatures. Whole-study findings and limits: HLA-C-restricted CMV-specific TCR beta clonotypes were dominant in the ex vivo response. Of the TCR beta families, the public ones yielded a cumulative frequency that identified carriers of CMV plus the relevant HLA.

The germline V and J ends were trimmed by 4 bases and 7 bases, with 9 bases remaining between them. CDR1 SGDLS and CDR2 YYNGEE come from the germline V gene. This CDR3 contains 13 residues. On this clonotype: The antigen remains unidentified.

MiXCR was run by TCRdb on the reads, yielding one entry per CDR3 protein. This sample has some 250,000 distinct CDR3 sequences, with approximately 9% found just once. The clonotype comes from a human donor in good health (CMV status not recorded). Some clones in this sample may be carry-over from other donors' samples. The chain uses TRBV9 and TRBJ1-6; D unclear. Material: PBMCs. CDR3 loop: CASSTERNSPLHF. CDR3 coding DNA: TGTGCCAGCAGCACGGAAAGGAATTCACCCCTCCACTTT.